The 31 T cell receptor beta chains reported below all come from one sample, sequenced in a study of T cells in Graves' hyperthyroidism and ophthalmopathy. The CDR3 regions of TCR beta were amplified from RNA transcripts. The TCR CDR3 was amplified in a first-round RT-PCR using the HTBI primer set. One entry per CDR3 protein, called by TCRdb with MiXCR from the multiplex PCR reads. The repertoire holds some 760,000 distinct CDR3 sequences, with around 15% as singletons. The sequencing input was blood. The source of these receptors is a woman under 30 with Graves' hyperthyroidism.

The chain recombines TRBV7-9 with TRBJ2-3; D is uncertain. The CDR3 extends over 14 amino acids. Trimming took 6 bases from V and 4 from J, leaving 14 bases between them. The germline V gene has CDR1 SEHNR and CDR2 FQNEAQ (reference sequence). Written as DNA, the CDR3 is TGTGCCAGCAGTCATGAAAGTACGGCAGATACGCAGTATTTT. Protein sequence: CASSHESTADTQYF. Together with reference TRBV7-9 and TRBJ2-3, the CDR3 gives the full variable domain: DTGVSQNPRHKITKRGQNVTFRCDPISEHNRLYWYRQTLGQGPEFLTYFQNEAQLEKSRLLSDRFSAERPKGSFSTLEIQRTEQGDSAMYLCASSHESTADTQYFGPGTRLTVL.

This clonotype was detected a few times. The V and J genes are TRBV24-1 and TRBJ1-3; tentatively, D is TRBD1 (5 bases). The CDR3 spans 18 residues. Germline V gene sequence: CDR1 KGHDR, CDR2 SFDVKD. Trimming took off 4 bases at V and 0 bases at J, with 18 bases between the two ends. CDR3 nucleotides: TGTGCCACCAGTGAGATCCGGGACCTCTCCGTCTCTGGAAACACCATATATTTT. Residues: CATSEIRDLSVSGNTIYF.

There are many counts of this clonotype. The V and J genes are TRBV20-1 and TRBJ1-2; 7 nucleotides match TRBD1. V dropped 3 bases and J dropped 4; count of bases not matched to a gene: 2. The length of the CDR3 is 12 residues. The germline V gene encodes CDR1 DFQATT and CDR2 SNEGSKA (reference sequence). This CDR3 reads CSASPGGYGYTF. DNA of the CDR3: TGCAGTGCTAGCCCAGGGGGCTATGGCTACACCTTC.

Turning to this clonotype: An end of the junction does not agree with germline; a read error may underlie this. The CDR3 bases are TGCATTGCTAGGCCATCGGGACTAGCTCTATACAATGAGCAGTTCTTC. Residues: CIARPSGLALYNEQFF. V is TRBV20-1 and J is TRBJ2-1, with 9 bases lining up with TRBD2. This CDR3 region has 16 residues. CDR1 and CDR2 (germline): DFQATT, SNEGSKA (reference sequence).

The chain is built from TRBV6-2 or TRBV6-3 and TRBJ2-6; D perhaps matches TRBD1 (5 bases). Germline CDR1 MNHEY, CDR2 SVGEGT. V was shortened by 7 bases and J by 4 bases, with 23 bases between the two germline ends. This CDR3 has 18 amino acids. CDR3 loop: CASTPRVGPRNGANVLTF. The CDR3, as DNA: TGTGCCAGCACCCCCAGGGTGGGCCCCCGCAACGGGGCCAACGTCCTGACTTTC.

This clonotype was seen a handful of times. The chain joins TRBV7-9 to TRBJ2-7, with 8 bases lining up with TRBD1. V was clipped by 4 bases and J by 5 bases; unmatched bases: 7. Looked up from germline, CDR1 is SEHNR and CDR2 is FQNEAQ (reference sequence). This CDR3 has 14 residues. The DNA for the CDR3 is TGTGCCAGCAGCTGGCCGGGACAGGACGACGAGCAGTACTTC. It is translated as CASSWPGQDDEQYF.

This clonotype was seen only a few times. The chain couples TRBV19 to TRBJ2-7, with D perhaps TRBD2 (5 bases). Germline V gene lookup returns CDR1 LNHDA and CDR2 SQIVND (reference sequence). The CDR3 loop spans 13 amino acids. V gave up 9 bases and J gave up 3 bases, with 15 bases separating them. CDR3 loop: CASAPGEGYEQYF. DNA for the CDR3: TGTGCCAGCGCACCCGGTGAGGGCTACGAGCAGTACTTC. Together with reference TRBV19 and TRBJ2-7, the CDR3 gives the full variable domain: DGGITQSPKYLFRKEGQNVTLSCEQNLNHDAMYWYRQDPGQGLRLIYYSQIVNDFQKGDIAEGYSVSREKKESFPLTVTSAQKNPTAFYLCASAPGEGYEQYFGPGTRLTVT.

The V call is TRBV7-2, the J call TRBJ2-1; a weak D match, TRBD1 (6 bases). Looked up from germline, CDR1 is SGHTA and CDR2 is FQGNSA. Trimming removed 9 bases from V and 0 bases from J, with 15 bases in between. The CDR3 spans 15 residues. The CDR3 sequence: CASARGWGSYNEQFF. CDR3 nucleotide sequence: TGTGCCAGTGCCAGGGGTTGGGGCTCCTACAATGAGCAGTTCTTC.

V is TRBV12-3 or TRBV12-4 and J is TRBJ2-2; the D is unclear. With 6 bases removed from V and 0 bases from J, the gap between germline ends came to 8 bases. CDR3 length equals 14 residues. The CDR3 sequence is CASRVRANTGELFF. CDR3 coding DNA: TGTGCCAGCAGGGTTAGGGCGAACACCGGGGAGCTGTTTTTT.

The rearrangement links TRBV5-1 to TRBJ2-7; 10 bases match TRBD2. The CDR3 length is 16 residues. The V and J ends lost 2 bases and 7 bases, in that order; junction bases with no gene match: 12. In germline, CDR1 is SGHRS, CDR2 YFSETQ. CDR3 residues: CASSLVALAGVGEQYF. The CDR3 DNA reads as TGCGCCAGCAGCTTAGTAGCCCTAGCGGGAGTAGGTGAGCAGTACTTC.

This clonotype occurred a few times. The J gene is TRBJ2-5, the V gene TRBV25-1; D unclear. The length of the CDR3 is 15 residues. Trimming stripped 3 bases from V and 1 base from J, with 12 bases between. Looked up from germline, CDR1 is MGHDK and CDR2 is SYGVNS. Here the CDR3 DNA reads TGTGCCAGCAGTGATTCCCGACGGATCCAAGAGACCCAGTACTTC. Amino acid sequence: CASSDSRRIQETQYF.

This clonotype was found many times. The V gene is TRBV2, the J gene TRBJ1-1; TRBD1 might be the D (5 bases). The CDR3 covers 13 residues. V lost 9 bases and J lost 0, with 11 bases in between. The germline V gene has CDR1 SNHLY and CDR2 FYNNEI. CDR3 sequence: CARGGAMNTEAFF. For the CDR3, the DNA is TGTGCCAGAGGAGGGGCCATGAACACTGAAGCTTTCTTT.

This clonotype was seen repeatedly, ten times or more. The CDR3 DNA reads TGTGCCTGGAGTGGCGGACTAGCGGGAGTCGGGGAGCTGTTTTTT. Translating gives CAWSGGLAGVGELFF. The chain has TRBV30 and TRBJ2-2; 13 nucleotides agree with TRBD2. The V and J ends lost 1 base and 7 bases, in that order; junction bases with no gene match: 3. This CDR3 comprises 15 residues. Germline-derived CDR1 and CDR2 are GTSNPN and SVGIG (reference sequence). Together with reference TRBV30 and TRBJ2-2, the CDR3 gives the full variable domain: SQTIHQWPATLVQPVGSPLSLECTVEGTSNPNLYWYRQAAGRGLQLLFYSVGIGQISSEVPQNLSASRPQDRQFILSSKKLLLSDSGFYLCAWSGGLAGVGELFFGEGSRLTVL.

A few counts support this clonotype. The chain has TRBV5-6 and TRBJ2-7, with TRBD1 as a possible D gene (6 bases). The V end was cut by 4 bases, the J end by 3 bases, with 17 bases between. The CDR3 sequence is 15 residues long. The germline gives CDR1 SGHDT, CDR2 YYEEEE. The CDR3 sequence: CASSPRRDIYYEQYF. The CDR3 region has the DNA TGTGCCAGCAGCCCGCGCCGGGACATATACTACGAGCAGTACTTC.

V gene TRBV6-2 or TRBV6-3 combines with J gene TRBJ2-3, with 9 bases aligning to TRBD2. The CDR3 is 16 amino acids. The V segment lost 0 bases and the J segment 6 bases; nucleotides outside the gene matches: 7. Germline V lookup: CDR1 MNHEY, CDR2 SVGEGT. The chain's CDR3 is CASSYSGGRAGDTQYF. DNA for the CDR3: TGTGCCAGCAGTTACTCGGGCGGGAGGGCCGGTGATACGCAGTATTTT.

The rearrangement joins TRBV3-1 to TRBJ1-5; D not certain. CDR1 is LGHDT, CDR2 YNNKEL, per germline (reference sequence). The CDR3 sequence is 17 residues long. Deletions cut 3 bases from V and 5 bases from J, with 20 bases between. The CDR3 coding sequence is TGTGCCAGCAGCCAGGGTGGCTCAAGCCTTGCCCATCAGCCCCAGCATTTT. Protein: CASSQGGSSLAHQPQHF.

This chain joins TRBV19 and TRBJ2-3, with 7 bases fitting TRBD1. CDR3 length: 16 amino acids. Germline-derived CDR1 and CDR2 are LNHDA and SQIVND (reference sequence). V was pared by 5 bases and J by 3 bases, with 11 bases of the junction left unmatched. The CDR3 DNA reads TGTGCCAGTAGTTCAGAGACAGGGAGCGGAACAGATACGCAGTATTTT. This translates into CASSSETGSGTDTQYF.

Ten or more counts support this clonotype. The rearrangement uses TRBV6-1 and TRBJ2-7; D tentatively fits TRBD1 or TRBD2 (5 bases each). Trimming took off 11 bases at V and 2 bases at J, with 16 bases between the two ends. This CDR3 region has 13 residues. Germline loops: CDR1 MNHNS, CDR2 SASEGT. The CDR3 loop reads CASSALGAYEQYF. In DNA form, the CDR3 reads TGTGCCTCCAGCGCTCTGGGGGCCTACGAGCAGTACTTC.

This clonotype was seen many times. The genes are TRBV6-2 or TRBV6-3 and TRBJ2-1; perhaps TRBD1 as D (5 bases). V lost 8 bases to trimming and J lost 1 base, with 15 bases between them. Germline V CDR1 and CDR2: MNHEY, SVGEGT. The CDR3 has 15 amino acids. CDR3 sequence reads: CASRAWGRSYNEQFF. CDR3 bases: TGTGCCAGCCGGGCCTGGGGCCGGTCCTACAATGAGCAGTTCTTC.

This clonotype showed up many times. The chain combines TRBV10-3 with TRBJ2-7; no reliable D call. This CDR3 has 13 amino acids. Trimming removed 3 bases from V and 5 bases from J, with 11 bases in between. Germline CDR1 ENHRY, CDR2 SYGVKD. Written as DNA, the CDR3 is TGTGCCATCAGTGACCGTTCGGTTGACGAGCAGTACTTC. Translated, it gives CAISDRSVDEQYF.

This clonotype came up a few times. The chain employs TRBV25-1 and TRBJ1-2, with TRBD1 as a possible D gene (5 bases). This CDR3 comprises 13 residues. V lost 6 bases, J lost 4 bases, and 12 bases lay in between. The V gene's germline CDR1 is MGHDK and CDR2 SYGVNS. CDR3 bases: TGTGCCAGCAGGGAGGGACGGTCCTATGGCTACACCTTC. It specifies CASREGRSYGYTF.

The V and J genes are TRBV19 and TRBJ1-1, with D perhaps matching TRBD1 (6 bases). Trimming pared 6 bases from V and 5 bases from J, leaving 19 bases between. Germline V CDR1 and CDR2: LNHDA, SQIVND (reference sequence). The CDR3 runs 15 residues. The CDR3 reads CASREMGASRTEAFF. The CDR3 DNA is TGTGCCAGTAGAGAGATGGGGGCGTCGCGGACTGAAGCTTTCTTT.

This clonotype came up many times. The rearrangement uses TRBV30 and TRBJ1-5; tentative D call: TRBD1 (5 bases). Germline CDR1 reads GTSNPN; CDR2 reads SVGIG (reference sequence). V was trimmed by 3 bases and J by 3 bases, leaving 15 bases between them. The CDR3 runs to 15 residues. The CDR3 region has the DNA TGTGCCTGGAGCCGACGGGGCAGGTTCAATCAGCCCCAGCATTTT. It specifies CAWSRRGRFNQPQHF. Looking up the rest from reference TRBV30 and TRBJ1-5 gives the full variable domain: SQTIHQWPATLVQPVGSPLSLECTVEGTSNPNLYWYRQAAGRGLQLLFYSVGIGQISSEVPQNLSASRPQDRQFILSSKKLLLSDSGFYLCAWSRRGRFNQPQHFGDGTRLSIL.

As concerns this clonotype: This may be a read error, as it is one base from a much larger clone. V and J are TRBV11-3 and TRBJ2-1; D may be TRBD2 (5 bases). Near its end, the DNA agrees better with TRBJ2-7, so the J call may be wrong. This CDR3 is 15 amino acids long. Germline loops: CDR1 SGHNT, CDR2 YENEEA. CDR3 DNA: TGTGCCAGCAGCTTAGAAGGGAGAGTCAGCAATGAGCAGTACTTC. This codes for CASSLEGRVSNEQYF.

This clonotype was recorded many times. The chain uses TRBV18 and TRBJ2-1; no reliable D call. The germline CDR1 and CDR2 sequences are KGHSH and LQKENI. Trimming stripped 5 bases from V and 7 bases from J, with 9 bases between. There are 12 residues in the CDR3. The CDR3 here is CASSTVRNEQFF. The CDR3 DNA reads TGTGCCAGCTCAACGGTGAGGAATGAGCAGTTCTTC.

The chain recombines TRBV9 with TRBJ2-3; a possible D gene is TRBD2 (6 bases). The V gene lost 3 bases and the J gene lost 4 bases, with 42 bases spanning the gap. Looked up from germline, CDR1 is SGDLS and CDR2 is YYNGEE. This CDR3 spans 24 amino acids. CDR3 DNA sequence: TGTGCCAGCAGCGGGCAGCGTCGGGCTAGCGCTTCGTCATGGTACGCACGAGTGGCAGATACGCAGTATTTT. It yields the protein CASSGQRRASASSWYARVADTQYF.

This clonotype has a count of ten or more. The chain has TRBV30 and TRBJ2-1; D uncertain. The germline V gene has CDR1 GTSNPN and CDR2 SVGIG (reference sequence). The CDR3 spans 11 residues. The ends were cut back, 2 bases at V and 10 bases at J, with 9 bases in the middle. The CDR3 loop is CAWSPATEQFF. The CDR3 coding sequence is TGTGCCTGGAGTCCGGCGACAGAGCAGTTCTTC.

The chain carries TRBV9 and TRBJ2-7, with 7 nucleotides matching TRBD2. Germline V gene lookup returns CDR1 SGDLS and CDR2 YYNGEE. The ends lost 0 bases at V and 4 bases at J; junction bases unmatched: 7. This CDR3 spans 15 amino acids. CDR3 residues: CASSVGGLGLYEQYF. The CDR3 DNA sequence: TGTGCCAGCAGCGTAGGCGGACTAGGGCTATACGAGCAGTACTTC.

This clonotype was seen at least ten times. The chain uses TRBV24-1 and TRBJ2-3; 14 bases fit TRBD2. Germline trimming cut 5 bases from V and 4 bases from J; bases unmatched to any gene: 10. Germline V gene sequence: CDR1 KGHDR, CDR2 SFDVKD. The CDR3 has 18 residues. This CDR3 reads CATSAAPGTSGSSDTQYF. The CDR3 DNA reads as TGTGCCACCAGTGCCGCCCCCGGGACTAGCGGGAGTTCAGATACGCAGTATTTT.

The chain joins TRBV13 to TRBJ2-3, with D unclear. Germline V CDR1 and CDR2: PRHDT, FYEKMQ (reference sequence). The V gene lost 3 bases and the J gene lost 0 bases, with 13 bases spanning the gap. The CDR3 extends over 16 amino acids. In DNA form, the CDR3 reads TGTGCCAGCAGCTTGCAACTTAGGGATAGCACAGATACGCAGTATTTT. Translating gives CASSLQLRDSTDTQYF.

This clonotype was seen ten or more times. The chain employs TRBV24-1 and TRBJ2-1; no definite D call. This CDR3 has 11 amino acids. With 4 bases removed from V and 4 bases from J, the gap between germline ends came to 1 base. Germline CDR1 reads KGHDR; CDR2 reads SFDVKD. The CDR3 DNA reads as TGTGCCACCAGTGAGTACAATGAGCAGTTCTTC. Amino acid sequence: CATSEYNEQFF.